This TCR beta chain was profiled in a study of blood T cell repertoires in COVID-19. Study information: Both acute and convalescent COVID-19 samples were obtained from the United States, Italy and Spain. T cells, B-cell-depleted T cells, or PBMCs supplied cDNA or gDNA.

Germline CDR1 reads SGHDT; CDR2 reads YYEEEE. V was cut by 1 base and J by 4 bases, with 12 bases left in between. This CDR3 has 14 residues. Original processing methods: By means of reference gene primer amplification, nucleated cell counts were estimated. The method was immunoSEQ multiplex PCR; TCRdb's version includes in-frame clones alone and lacks a portion of them. V, J and clone size derive from that table, while D and trimming were established from the DNA sequence. The sample yields about 270,000 clones, around nine tenths seen once. The TCR was taken from a man aged 40-49 years who had recovered from COVID-19. This rearrangement joins TRBV5-6 to TRBJ2-7, with D hard to call. Sequences were obtained from peripheral blood. The CDR3 loop reads CASSLISSLYEQYF. The CDR3 bases are TGTGCCAGCAGCTTGATTTCGTCTCTATACGAGCAGTACTTC.